These 9 T cell receptor beta chains were sequenced from one sample in a study of cytomegalovirus exposure and HLA in healthy donors. The study ran its PCR with 60 Vbeta and 13 Jbeta primers. Generated by immunoSEQ multiplex PCR, the TCRdb table keeps only in-frame clones and is missing some. The sample holds some 96,000 clones; 50% to 80% are singletons and the top ten take approximately 3%. Sequenced: PBMCs. These receptors were collected from a man in his 60s in good health and CMV-seronegative.

This rearrangement joins TRBV6-5 to TRBJ1-6; D not resolved. The CDR3 has 14 amino acids. The V gene's germline CDR1 is MNHEY and CDR2 SVGAGI. V lost 2 bases and J lost 9, with 11 bases in between. DNA for the CDR3: TGTGCCAGCAGTTACGCCAGGATGGGTTCACCCCTCCACTTT. Protein sequence: CASSYARMGSPLHF.

This clone was seen a few times. V usage is TRBV20-1 and J usage is TRBJ2-1; 7 bases agree with TRBD2. Germline CDR1 is DFQATT and CDR2 is SNEGSKA (reference sequence). The length of the CDR3 is 11 residues. The junction had 5 bases not matched to a gene; V was cut back by 6 bases and J by 9 bases. The CDR3 DNA follows: TGCAGTGCGGCGGGGGTAAGTGAGCAGTTCTTC. Translated: CSAAGVSEQFF.

V and J are TRBV4-1 and TRBJ1-5; D remains unclear. The CDR3 loop spans 14 amino acids. CDR1 is MGHRA, CDR2 YSYEKL, per germline. The germline V and J ends were trimmed by 1 base and 0 bases, with 4 bases remaining between them. In DNA form, the CDR3 reads TGCGCCAGCAGCCAAGCCCATAGCAATCAGCCCCAGCATTTT. It translates to CASSQAHSNQPQHF.

This clone has just one count. This rearrangement joins TRBV28 to TRBJ1-2; the D gene is possibly TRBD1 (5 bases). The CDR3 loop spans 13 amino acids. Trimming pared 3 bases from V and 8 bases from J, leaving 13 bases between. Germline V gives CDR1 MDHEN, CDR2 SYDVKM. The CDR3 loop reads CASSFGAGWGYTF. Here the CDR3 DNA reads TGTGCCAGCAGTTTTGGGGCAGGCTGGGGCTACACCTTC.

This clone was counted between two and nine times. The V call is TRBV5-4, the J call TRBJ2-2; no firm D call. Germline V gene sequence: CDR1 SGHNT, CDR2 YYREEE (reference sequence). The germline V and J ends were trimmed by 3 bases and 2 bases, with 14 bases remaining between them. The CDR3 length is 16 residues. The CDR3 protein is CASSYPPGQNTGELFF. Here the CDR3 DNA reads TGTGCCAGCAGCTATCCTCCGGGTCAAAACACCGGGGAGCTGTTTTTT.

The table lists this clone with a few counts. This chain uses TRBV9 with TRBJ1-2; D remains ambiguous. Germline V gene data show CDR1 as SGDLS and CDR2 as YYNGEE. Trimming cost V 1 base and J 7 bases, with 14 bases left between them. This CDR3 is 14 amino acids long. The CDR3 sequence is CASSVRAGSRGYTF. CDR3 nucleotides: TGTGCCAGCAGCGTACGGGCCGGGAGTCGTGGCTACACCTTC.

This clone has more than one count but fewer than ten. The chain is built from TRBV5-5 and TRBJ2-1, with 7 bases fitting TRBD2. Germline-derived CDR1 and CDR2 are SGHKS and YYEKEE (reference sequence). This CDR3 has 15 residues. Trimming removed 4 bases from V and 2 bases from J; junction bases left unmatched: 6. For the CDR3, the DNA is TGTGCCAGCAGCCCGGGTGCGGGGGCCTACAATGAGCAGTTCTTC. This gives the protein CASSPGAGAYNEQFF. Using reference TRBV5-5 and TRBJ2-1 for the parts outside the CDR3, the full variable domain is DAGVTQSPTHLIKTRGQQVTLRCSPISGHKSVSWYQQVLGQGPQFIFQYYEKEERGRGNFPDRFSARQFPNYSSELNVNALLLGDSALYLCASSPGAGAYNEQFFGPGTRLTVL.

The chain joins TRBV10-2 to TRBJ2-7; 9 bases are a match to TRBD1. V lost 3 bases, J lost 5 bases, and 17 bases stayed unmatched. This CDR3 region has 18 residues. The V gene's germline CDR1 is WSHSY and CDR2 SAAADI. For the CDR3, the DNA is TGCGCCAGCAGTGATGGTAACAGGGGGCCTCCGTTCACCAACGAGCAGTACTTC. Residues: CASSDGNRGPPFTNEQYF.

The CDR3 loop is CASRNAGTGNEKLFF. In DNA, the CDR3 is TGTGCCAGCAGGAACGCCGGGACAGGGAATGAAAAACTGTTTTTT. The rearrangement uses TRBV28 and TRBJ1-4, with 9 bases fitting TRBD1. With V trimmed by 6 bases and J by 5 bases, 7 bases remained unmatched. Germline V lookup: CDR1 MDHEN, CDR2 SYDVKM. CDR3 length: 15 residues.